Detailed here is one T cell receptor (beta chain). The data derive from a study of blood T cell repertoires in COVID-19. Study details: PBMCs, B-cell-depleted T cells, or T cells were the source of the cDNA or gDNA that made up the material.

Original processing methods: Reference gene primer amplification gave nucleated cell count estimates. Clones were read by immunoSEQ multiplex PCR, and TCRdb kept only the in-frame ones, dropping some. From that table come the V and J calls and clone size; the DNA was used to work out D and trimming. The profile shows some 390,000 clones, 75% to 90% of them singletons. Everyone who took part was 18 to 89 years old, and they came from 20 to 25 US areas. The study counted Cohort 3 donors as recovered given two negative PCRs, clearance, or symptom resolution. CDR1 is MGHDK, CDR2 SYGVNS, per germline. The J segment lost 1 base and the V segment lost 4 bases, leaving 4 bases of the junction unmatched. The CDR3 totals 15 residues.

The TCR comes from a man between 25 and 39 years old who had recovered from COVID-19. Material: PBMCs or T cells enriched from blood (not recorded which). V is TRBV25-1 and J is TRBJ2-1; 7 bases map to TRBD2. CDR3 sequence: CASSGGSGSYNEQFF. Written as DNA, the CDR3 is TGTGCCAGCAGTGGCGGGAGTGGGTCCTACAATGAGCAGTTCTTC.